The sequence of this T cell receptor (beta chain) was determined in a study of cytomegalovirus exposure and HLA in healthy donors. General study findings and limits: Cytomegalovirus-associated TCR beta chains were listed, numbering some 170.

Each donor was healthy, and each was a bone marrow donor. There are 13 residues in the CDR3. Per germline, CDR1 GTSNPN and CDR2 SVGIG (reference sequence). The V and J ends lost 5 bases and 0 bases respectively, with 10 bases between them. A multiplex PCR was run with 60 Vbeta primers and 13 Jbeta primers. Clones were sequenced by immunoSEQ multiplex PCR, and TCRdb holds only the in-frame ones, with some missing. The profile shows just over 200,000 clones, around 86% of them singletons. With respect to this clone: As yet, its antigen is unknown.

The chain has TRBV30 and TRBJ1-1; D is unclear. The sequence derives from a middle-aged woman in good health and CMV-seronegative. The sequenced sample consisted of PBMCs. CDR3 in DNA: TGTGCCTGGGAACCCGGGGTGAACACTGAAGCTTTCTTT. This sequence encodes CAWEPGVNTEAFF.